The 17 T cell receptor beta chains below were found in one sample sequenced in a study of Ad26.COV2.S vaccination and SARS-CoV-2 variants. Some clones are missing from TCRdb's copy, which holds only in-frame ones; the method was immunoSEQ multiplex PCR. Here the sample spans more than 400,000 clones, around 91% being singletons. Treatment here: around 19 received Ad26.COV2.S at low or high dose, single or two shots; a few received placebo; per-sample allocation not given. Samples were taken on day 63 after the first vaccine or placebo injection. This material consisted of peripheral blood, taken in a trial of Ad26.COV2.S vaccine versus placebo. These receptors were obtained from a person between 18 and 60 years old who received the Ad26.COV2.S COVID-19 vaccine or a placebo.

As regards this clone: Additional DNA sequences in this sample encode the identical CDR3. V usage is TRBV6-5 and J usage is TRBJ2-7, with a weak D call TRBD2 (5 bases). V was shortened by 6 bases and J by 4 bases, with 10 bases between the two germline ends. The CDR3 consists of 12 residues. Per the germline V gene, CDR1 is MNHEY and CDR2 is SVGAGI. CDR3 sequence: CASSRTGYEQYF. The CDR3 nucleotides read TGTGCCAGCAGCCGGACGGGGTACGAGCAGTACTTC.

The chain uses TRBV2 and TRBJ2-1; 10 bases fit TRBD2. CDR3 size: 18 residues. CDR1 SNHLY and CDR2 FYNNEI come from the germline V gene. With V trimmed by 6 bases and J by 0 bases, 11 bases remained unmatched. CDR3 bases: TGTGCCAGCAGACCTAGCGGGAGACCCGCAAGCTCCTACAATGAGCAGTTCTTC. The encoded protein is CASRPSGRPASSYNEQFF.

This chain uses TRBV7-2 with TRBJ1-1, with 9 bases fitting TRBD1. V shed 0 bases and J 6 bases; nucleotides not matched to a gene: 2. The germline gives CDR1 SGHTA, CDR2 FQGNSA. The length of the CDR3 is 14 residues. The CDR3 spells CASSLAGQGSEAFF. The CDR3 DNA reads TGTGCCAGCAGCTTAGCGGGACAGGGATCTGAAGCTTTCTTT.

The chain uses TRBV5-1 and TRBJ2-2; no firm D call. Trimming pared 3 bases from V and 6 bases from J, leaving 15 bases between. CDR3 length equals 15 residues. CDR1 SGHRS and CDR2 YFSETQ come from the germline V gene. CDR3 residues: CASSSFDPNAGELFF. CDR3 coding DNA: TGCGCCAGCAGCTCATTTGACCCTAACGCCGGGGAGCTGTTTTTT.

The V and J genes are TRBV20-1 and TRBJ1-2, with 10 bases aligning to TRBD1. The germline V gene encodes CDR1 DFQATT and CDR2 SNEGSKA (reference sequence). The CDR3 is 15 residues long. V trimming: 3 bases; J trimming: 0 bases; junction bases outside the gene matches: 4. The CDR3 DNA reads as TGCAGTGCTAGTGGGACAGGGGCATCTAACTATGGCTACACCTTC. This gives the protein CSASGTGASNYGYTF.

This chain uses TRBV5-1 with TRBJ2-5; D not resolved. Germline CDR1 is SGHRS and CDR2 is YFSETQ. V was cut by 0 bases and J by 7 bases, with 4 bases left in between. This CDR3 is built from 11 residues. CDR3 protein: CASSLEATQYF. CDR3 DNA sequence: TGCGCCAGCAGCTTGGAAGCGACCCAGTACTTC.

V gene TRBV5-1 combines with J gene TRBJ2-5; 9 bases line up with TRBD1. The CDR3 is 16 residues long. Per germline, CDR1 SGHRS and CDR2 YFSETQ. V shed 3 bases, J shed 4 bases, and the junction held 10 bases outside the gene matches. This CDR3 reads CASSSLDRGGTETQYF. The CDR3 DNA sequence: TGCGCCAGCAGCTCCTTGGACAGGGGTGGTACAGAGACCCAGTACTTC.

This sequence joins TRBV10-1 and TRBJ2-7; D possibly corresponds to TRBD2 (7 bases). V was clipped by 6 bases and J by 5 bases, with 20 bases between them. This CDR3 region has 15 residues. CDR1 WNHNN and CDR2 SYGVQD come from the germline V gene (reference sequence). The CDR3 DNA is TGCGCCAGCAGCCTCGAGGGGGGGGGCACCGACGAGCAGTACTTC. It encodes CASSLEGGGTDEQYF.

This clone was recorded only once. Other DNA sequences of this sample code for an identical CDR3. The chain is built from TRBV20-1 and TRBJ2-3; the D gene is possibly TRBD1 (6 bases). Germline CDR1 is DFQATT and CDR2 is SNEGSKA (reference sequence). Trimming cost V 3 bases and J 1 base, with 8 bases left between them. The CDR3 consists of 13 residues. The CDR3 spells CSASKGGTDTQYF. The CDR3 bases are TGCAGTGCTAGTAAGGGGGGCACAGATACGCAGTATTTT.

This chain links TRBV18 with TRBJ2-1, with 9 bases aligning to TRBD1. CDR1 is KGHSH and CDR2 is LQKENI in the germline V gene. This CDR3 comprises 15 residues. V was clipped by 1 base and J by 6 bases; unmatched bases: 4. The CDR3 bases are TGTGCCAGCTCACCACGGACAGGGGCAGGCAATGAGCAGTTCTTC. It encodes CASSPRTGAGNEQFF.

The CDR3 DNA sequence: TGCGCCAGCAGCTTGGGACGGAGAACTGATTCACCCCTCCACTTT. It yields the protein CASSLGRRTDSPLHF. The chain carries TRBV5-1 and TRBJ1-6, with no clear D. Germline-derived CDR1 and CDR2 are SGHRS and YFSETQ. The CDR3 spans 15 residues. Trimming took 0 bases from V and 8 from J, leaving 12 bases between them.

This chain joins TRBV6-5 and TRBJ2-7, with D tentatively TRBD1 (7 bases). CDR1 and CDR2 (germline): MNHEY, SVGAGI. The CDR3 extends over 15 amino acids. The V and J ends lost 2 bases and 3 bases respectively, with 14 bases between them. The CDR3 nucleotides are TGTGCCAGCAGTTACGGGGCAGGGGGACTCTACGAGCAGTACTTC. Translated: CASSYGAGGLYEQYF.

The chain employs TRBV18 and TRBJ2-1, with TRBD1 matching over 8 bases. V gave up 1 base and J gave up 3 bases; unmatched junction bases: 14. This CDR3 contains 19 residues. Germline V CDR1 and CDR2: KGHSH, LQKENI. The CDR3 is CASSPRAGGPQKNYNEQFF. The CDR3 coding sequence is TGTGCCAGCTCACCACGGGCAGGGGGCCCCCAAAAAAACTACAATGAGCAGTTCTTC.

The J gene is TRBJ1-3, the V gene TRBV27; D perhaps matches TRBD1 (5 bases). Germline V CDR1 and CDR2: MNHEY, SMNVEV (reference sequence). CDR3 length: 15 amino acids. The V gene lost 6 bases and the J gene lost 2 bases, with 14 bases spanning the gap. The CDR3 sequence is CASSKAGLAGNTIYF. Here the CDR3 DNA reads TGTGCCAGCAGCAAAGCAGGGCTGGCTGGAAACACCATATATTTT.

This clone was observed a single time. The V and J genes are TRBV4-1 and TRBJ1-1; D unclear. The CDR3 sequence is 15 residues long. V lost 1 base and J lost 4, with 13 bases in between. CDR1 and CDR2 from the germline V gene are MGHRA and YSYEKL. The CDR3 DNA reads as TGCGCCAGCAGCCAAGGAGTTTACCCGGGCACTGAAGCTTTCTTT. Translated, it gives CASSQGVYPGTEAFF.

The V and J genes are TRBV4-1 and TRBJ2-1, with 8 bases aligning to TRBD2. The trim removed 0 bases at V and 10 bases at J, leaving 17 bases unmatched. This CDR3 is built from 18 residues. Germline V gives CDR1 MGHRA, CDR2 YSYEKL. The CDR3 spells CASSQDTRASGGRAEQFF. The CDR3 nucleotides are TGCGCCAGCAGCCAAGATACCCGTGCAAGCGGGGGACGGGCGGAGCAGTTCTTC.

The chain uses TRBV10-3 and TRBJ1-2, with 7 bases aligning to TRBD1. Germline lookup yields CDR1 ENHRY and CDR2 SYGVKD. V was clipped by 6 bases and J by 8 bases; unmatched bases: 15. This CDR3 has 15 amino acids. DNA of the CDR3: TGTGCCATCAGGGACCTGGGGGAGGGGGCAAGCGGCTACACCTTC. Its protein is CAIRDLGEGASGYTF.